The rows below give T cell receptor beta chains drawn from one sample of a study of blood T cell repertoires in COVID-19. Sequenced by immunoSEQ multiplex PCR; TCRdb stores in-frame clones only, minus some. The sample lists 300,000 to 350,000 clones, about 90% occurring once. Sample: peripheral blood. All receptors come from a man aged 18 to 29 with active or convalescent COVID-19. CDR3s include the opening cysteine and the closing phenylalanine or tryptophan. Fields, in order: J gene, D gene, clone size, V gene, CDR3 DNA, CDR3 protein. The D gene is left open where the match is weak. A clone size is listed for some rows: how often the clone was seen (once, few, many), or a class if it is expanded.

TRBJ1-4 | - | - | TRBV29-1 | TGCAGCGTTTTATCAACTAATGAAAAACTGTTTTTT | CSVLSTNEKLFF
TRBJ2-7 | - | - | TRBV5-1 | TGCGCCAGCAGCCCAGAGGGGGTTAGGAACGAGCAGTACTTC | CASSPEGVRNEQYF
TRBJ2-7 | - | - | TRBV6-6 | TGTGCCAGCAGCCGAGGGTGGCAGGGCGAGCAGTACTTC | CASSRGWQGEQYF
TRBJ2-1 | - | - | TRBV5-1 | TGCGCCAGCACCAGGCCGCATGCTCTCAATGAGCAGTTCTTC | CASTRPHALNEQFF
TRBJ2-7 | TRBD2 | - | TRBV18 | TGTGCCAGCTCACCACCCGGGACTAGCGGGTCGCTGCCCTCCTACGAGCAGTACTTC | CASSPPGTSGSLPSYEQYF
TRBJ2-1 | - | - | TRBV5-4 | TGTGCCAGCAGCTTGGTTAATATTGAGGGAACGATGGGGAATGAGCAGTTCTTC | CASSLVNIEGTMGNEQFF
TRBJ1-2 | TRBD1 | - | TRBV11-2 | TGTGCCAGCAGCCGAGGGACAGGAGGCGGCTACACCTTC | CASSRGTGGGYTF
TRBJ2-1 | - | - | TRBV7-9 | TGTGCCAGCAGTCAGGATAGTAGCTCCTACAATGAGCAGTTCTTC | CASSQDSSSYNEQFF
TRBJ1-5 | TRBD1 | - | TRBV19 | TGTGCCAGTAGTGGACAGGGGGGTCAGCCCCAGCATTTT | CASSGQGGQPQHF
TRBJ2-7 | TRBD1 | - | TRBV28 | TGTGCCAGCAGTCCAAGAGACTCCGGGACAGGGTATAGACATGGGCAGTACTTC | CASSPRDSGTGYRHGQYF
TRBJ2-1 | TRBD2 | - | TRBV19 | TGTGCCAGTAAACGGGGCGGGAGTCGCAATGAGCAGTTCTTC | CASKRGGSRNEQFF
TRBJ1-2 | TRBD1 | - | TRBV5-6 | TGTGCCAGCAGCTTGTTACGATGGACAGGTGAAGATGGCTACACCTTC | CASSLLRWTGEDGYTF
TRBJ2-7 | - | - | TRBV6-2/TRBV6-3 | TGTGCCAGCAGTTACGGGACTGGCTACGAGCAGTACTTC | CASSYGTGYEQYF
TRBJ2-1 | TRBD2 | - | TRBV28 | TGTGCCAGCGTAAAAGCTAGCGGGAGGGCCGCGGGGCAGTTCTTC | CASVKASGRAAGQFF
TRBJ2-3 | - | - | TRBV6-2/TRBV6-3 | TGTGCCAGCAGTGCCTACAGCGATACGCAGTATTTT | CASSAYSDTQYF
TRBJ1-3 | - | - | TRBV7-9 | TGTGCCAGCAGCTCGCAGGCTGGAAACACCATATATTTT | CASSSQAGNTIYF
TRBJ2-3 | - | - | TRBV28 | TGTGCCAGCAGTTTATGGGCGGGATCGAGCACAGATACGCAGTATTTT | CASSLWAGSSTDTQYF
TRBJ1-5 | TRBD1 | - | TRBV3-1/TRBV3-2 | TGTGCCAGCAGCCAGGACAGGGGGCACAATCAGCCCCAGCATTTT | CASSQDRGHNQPQHF
TRBJ2-1 | - | - | TRBV19 | TGTGCCAGTGGGGGACAAGCGGTCTCCTACAATGAGCAGTTCTTC | CASGGQAVSYNEQFF
TRBJ1-2 | TRBD1 | - | TRBV28 | TGTGCCAGCAGTCTGACAGGGGGTGGCTACACCTTC | CASSLTGGGYTF
TRBJ2-6 | TRBD1 | - | TRBV6-5 | TGTGCCAGCAGTTACTCGACAGGGACCGGGGCCAACGTCCTGACTTTC | CASSYSTGTGANVLTF
TRBJ2-1 | TRBD1 | - | TRBV2 | TGTGCCAGCAGATCCGGGACAGGGTGGGGGGTTGGCTACAATGAGCAGTTCTTC | CASRSGTGWGVGYNEQFF
TRBJ2-5 | TRBD2 | - | TRBV6-1 | TGTGCCAGCAGCGAATCACCCCGGGACTACCGGTTTGAGACCCAGTACTTC | CASSESPRDYRFETQYF
TRBJ2-7 | TRBD1 | - | TRBV6-6 | TGTGCCAGCAGCTCGGACAGGGAACCCTACGAGCAGTACTTC | CASSSDREPYEQYF
TRBJ1-2 | - | - | TRBV9 | TGTGCCAGCAGCGTTCCCGGGGAGGCTTTCGACGGCTACACCTTC | CASSVPGEAFDGYTF
TRBJ2-7 | - | few | TRBV5-1 | TGCGCCAGCAGCTTGGACGTGGAGTACGAGCAGTACTTC | CASSLDVEYEQYF
TRBJ2-1 | - | - | TRBV3-1/TRBV3-2 | TGTGCCAGCAGCCAAAGGGGGGGGGCATCAGGGCAGTTCTTC | CASSQRGGASGQFF
TRBJ1-4 | TRBD1 | few | TRBV4-3 | TGCGCCAGCAGCCAAGATATACCGGGACAGGGGGGTGAAAAACTGTTTTTT | CASSQDIPGQGGEKLFF
TRBJ2-1 | TRBD2 | - | TRBV4-1 | TGCGCCAGCAGGAAGACTAGCGGGAAAGACAATGAGCAGTTCTTC | CASRKTSGKDNEQFF
TRBJ1-5 | - | - | TRBV7-9 | TGTGCCAGCAGCCTGGCCACAGGTTGGGATCAGCCCCAGCATTTT | CASSLATGWDQPQHF
TRBJ2-7 | TRBD1 | - | TRBV7-9 | TGTGCCAGCAGCCCAATCGGACAGGGATCCTGGGAGCAGTACTTC | CASSPIGQGSWEQYF
TRBJ2-7 | TRBD2 | - | TRBV4-1 | TGCGCCCCCCGCCCACGGGGTAGCGGGACCTACGAGCAGTACTTC | CAPRPRGSGTYEQYF
TRBJ2-5 | - | - | TRBV28 | TGTGCCAGCAGTACCGATCGAGGGATCAAGGAGACCCAGTACTTC | CASSTDRGIKETQYF
TRBJ2-5 | - | - | TRBV27 | TGTGCCAGCAGTCCCACAGGTTATCAAGAGACCCAGTACTTC | CASSPTGYQETQYF